This T cell receptor (beta chain) was obtained from a study of beta chain features in type 1 diabetes. Trimming pared 3 bases from V and 13 bases from J, leaving 23 bases between. Germline V gives CDR1 SGDLS, CDR2 YYNGEE. CDR3 length: 15 amino acids. This clone was observed a few times. The whole isolated RNA underwent reverse transcription, so sequencing captured expressed TCRB transcripts. Repertoires were generated with immunoSEQ multiplex PCR, while TCRdb's copy carries only in-frame clones and drops some. The profile shows 300,000 to 400,000 clones, 8% of them singletons. The receptor comes from a woman under 30 in good health. Sample: central memory CD4+ T cells from blood. The chain joins TRBV9 to TRBJ1-3; tentative D call: TRBD1 (5 bases). CDR3 amino acids: CASSATGTPGTLIYF. Here the CDR3 DNA reads TGTGCCAGCAGCGCGACCGGGACCCCCGGGACGTTAATATATTTT.